Each of the 18 T cell receptor beta chains below was sequenced from the same sample in a study of cytomegalovirus exposure and HLA in healthy donors. Amplification used 60 Vbeta primers and 13 Jbeta primers. The table came from immunoSEQ multiplex PCR; TCRdb's copy has only in-frame clones and leaves some out. The profile covers about 89,000 clones, with 76% appearing a single time and roughly 1.3% taken by the ten largest. Sequencing was carried out using PBMCs. Receptors were obtained from a male donor in good health and CMV-seronegative.

The gene calls are TRBV6-1 and TRBJ1-2; TRBD1 aligns across 7 bases. This CDR3 contains 15 residues. Trimming removed 3 bases from V and 6 bases from J; junction bases left unmatched: 10. From germline, CDR1 is MNHNS and CDR2 SASEGT. The CDR3: CASSEIGYRGHGYTF. Here the CDR3 DNA reads TGTGCCAGCAGTGAGATCGGATACAGGGGCCATGGCTACACCTTC.

The chain carries TRBV11-2 and TRBJ2-7; D may be TRBD1 (5 bases). Trimming stripped 2 bases from V and 5 bases from J, with 13 bases between. The CDR3 runs to 14 residues. The germline gives CDR1 SGHAT, CDR2 FQNNGV. The CDR3 reads CASSLPGMRNEQYF. In DNA form, the CDR3 reads TGTGCCAGCAGCTTACCAGGGATGAGGAACGAGCAGTACTTC.

In this sample, this clone turned up once. The chain carries TRBV11-2 and TRBJ2-7; 7 positions match TRBD1. Unmatched junction bases numbered 8, after V lost 0 bases and J lost 3 bases. This CDR3 is 16 amino acids long. Germline V gene sequence: CDR1 SGHAT, CDR2 FQNNGV. This chain's CDR3 is CASSLDHGTGDYEQYF. CDR3 bases: TGTGCCAGCAGCTTAGATCACGGAACAGGGGACTACGAGCAGTACTTC.

The V call is TRBV5-1, the J call TRBJ2-7; possibly TRBD1 for D (5 bases). There are 19 residues in the CDR3. The ends were cut back, 0 bases at V and 1 base at J, with 23 bases in the middle. Germline loops: CDR1 SGHRS, CDR2 YFSETQ. CDR3 sequence: CASSLVTLRRTGRSYEQYF. Written as DNA, the CDR3 is TGCGCCAGCAGCTTGGTAACCTTAAGACGAACAGGCAGATCCTACGAGCAGTACTTC.

The CDR3 DNA is TGTGCCAGCTCACCATTAAGACTAGCGGCTTACAATGAGCAGTTCTTC. Translated, it gives CASSPLRLAAYNEQFF. V gene TRBV18 combines with J gene TRBJ2-1; 9 bases are a match to TRBD2. The CDR3 runs to 16 residues. The junction had 6 bases not matched to a gene; V was cut back by 2 bases and J by 4 bases. Germline V gives CDR1 KGHSH, CDR2 LQKENI. The complete variable domain, with remaining parts taken from reference TRBV18 and TRBJ2-1, reads NAGVMQNPRHLVRRRGQEARLRCSPMKGHSHVYWYRQLPEEGLKFMVYLQKENIIDESGMPKERFSAEFPKEGPSILRIQQVVRGDSAAYFCASSPLRLAAYNEQFFGPGTRLTVL.

This clone has just one count. The chain couples TRBV30 to TRBJ1-3; TRBD1 might be the D (5 bases). Germline V gives CDR1 GTSNPN, CDR2 SVGIG (reference sequence). There are 18 residues in the CDR3. V lost 0 bases and J lost 0, with 18 bases in between. The CDR3 region has the DNA TGTGCCTGGAGTGTACAATGGGGGGGGTACTCCTCTGGAAACACCATATATTTT. It specifies CAWSVQWGGYSSGNTIYF.

The chain uses TRBV29-1 and TRBJ1-1; TRBD1 agrees at 9 bases. J gave up 5 bases and V 7 bases, and 8 bases lay outside the gene matches. The germline V gene has CDR1 SQVTM and CDR2 ANQGSEA. CDR3 length: 13 residues. In DNA, the CDR3 is TGCAGCGCCGGGACAGGGATGGGAACTGAAGCTTTCTTT. This translates into CSAGTGMGTEAFF.

The chain has TRBV9 and TRBJ1-3; 8 bases align to TRBD1. Germline-derived CDR1 and CDR2 are SGDLS and YYNGEE. The CDR3 has 15 residues. The J segment lost 4 bases and the V segment lost 4 bases, leaving 7 bases of the junction unmatched. In DNA form, the CDR3 reads TGTGCCAGCAGCAGGCAGGGGGCGGAGGGAAACACCATATATTTT. Translated: CASSRQGAEGNTIYF.

The chain combines TRBV7-9 with TRBJ1-5; D not resolved. CDR3 size: 15 residues. The germline CDR1 and CDR2 sequences are SEHNR and FQNEAQ (reference sequence). V shed 1 base and J shed 7 bases, with 14 bases lying between them. The CDR3, as DNA: TGTGCCAGCAGCTTAGTGGGGAGGGTACGGCAGCCCCAGCATTTT. Protein sequence: CASSLVGRVRQPQHF.

The genes are TRBV7-8 and TRBJ2-7, with TRBD2 identical over 11 bases. This CDR3 is 15 amino acids long. The V gene's germline CDR1 is SGHVS and CDR2 FQNEAQ. J gave up 6 bases and V 5 bases, and 9 bases lay outside the gene matches. CDR3 region: CASSRLVAGGAEQYF. The CDR3 nucleotides are TGTGCCAGCAGCCGCCTCGTAGCGGGAGGGGCCGAGCAGTACTTC.

The chain couples TRBV2 to TRBJ1-5; no definite D call. V lost 6 bases, J lost 4 bases, and 7 bases lay in between. The CDR3 contains 12 residues. The germline gives CDR1 SNHLY, CDR2 FYNNEI. The chain's CDR3 is CASRPANQPQHF. The DNA of the CDR3 is TGTGCCAGCAGGCCCGCGAATCAGCCCCAGCATTTT. The variable domain in full, completed from reference TRBV2 and TRBJ1-5, reads EPEVTQTPSHQVTQMGQEVILRCVPISNHLYFYWYRQILGQKVEFLVSFYNNEISEKSEIFDDQFSVERPDGSNFTLKIRSTKLEDSAMYFCASRPANQPQHFGDGTRLSIL.

V and J are TRBV27 and TRBJ2-7; D might be TRBD1 (5 bases). Germline CDR1 is MNHEY and CDR2 is SMNVEV (reference sequence). The CDR3 is made up of 14 amino acids. V shed 4 bases and J shed 3 bases, with 13 bases lying between them. The CDR3 region has the DNA TGTGCCAGCAGTTATAAGGGGAATAACTACGAGCAGTACTTC. It translates to CASSYKGNNYEQYF.

The gene calls are TRBV7-6 and TRBJ1-1, with 7 nucleotides matching TRBD1. The CDR3 runs to 16 residues. Trimming at V came to 4 bases and at J to 0 bases, leaving 8 bases not matched to a gene. In germline, CDR1 is SGHVS, CDR2 FNYEAQ. In DNA, the CDR3 is TGTGCCAGCAGCTCTACCCCCGGGACAGTGAACACTGAAGCTTTCTTT. Translated: CASSSTPGTVNTEAFF.

J is TRBJ1-1 and V is TRBV9, with unresolved D. CDR3 length equals 15 residues. V was trimmed by 2 bases and J by 0 bases, leaving 11 bases between them. Germline-derived CDR1 and CDR2 are SGDLS and YYNGEE. The CDR3 DNA reads as TGTGCCAGCAGCGTTTCACCGGGATTGAACACTGAAGCTTTCTTT. Encoded protein: CASSVSPGLNTEAFF.

The chain recombines TRBV16 with TRBJ2-5, with D uncertain. V gave up 2 bases and J gave up 1 base, with 8 bases separating them. Germline V gene data show CDR1 as KGHSY and CDR2 as FQNENV. The CDR3 is 14 residues long. In DNA, the CDR3 is TGTGCCAGCAGCCAAGGTTATAGCCAAGAGACCCAGTACTTC. It translates to CASSQGYSQETQYF.

Only a few counts were recorded for this clone. The rearrangement uses TRBV19 and TRBJ1-1, with 7 bases identical to TRBD1. CDR3 length equals 15 residues. CDR1 and CDR2 from the germline V gene are LNHDA and SQIVND (reference sequence). V shed 3 bases and J 3 bases; nucleotides not matched to a gene: 7. The CDR3 DNA follows: TGTGCCAGTAGTATCAGAGGGGGCATGGACACTGAAGCTTTCTTT. Protein product: CASSIRGGMDTEAFF.

This chain links TRBV11-3 with TRBJ2-2; 7 nucleotides align to TRBD1. This CDR3 is built from 13 residues. With V trimmed by 5 bases and J by 13 bases, 10 bases remained unmatched. The germline V gene has CDR1 SGHNT and CDR2 YENEEA. The CDR3 reads CASSPGTEKGLFF. CDR3 bases: TGTGCCAGCAGCCCGGGGACAGAAAAGGGGCTGTTTTTT. Based on the CDR3 plus reference TRBV11-3 and TRBJ2-2, the full variable domain is EAGVVQSPRYKIIEKKQPVAFWCNPISGHNTLYWYLQNLGQGPELLIRYENEEAVDDSQLPKDRFSAERLKGVDSTLKIQPAELGDSAVYLCASSPGTEKGLFFGEGSRLTVL.

This clone came up a few times. The genes are TRBV29-1 and TRBJ2-5; 8 bases agree with TRBD1. CDR3 length: 15 residues. V lost 4 bases and J lost 5; bases outside the gene matches: 12. The germline V gene encodes CDR1 SQVTM and CDR2 ANQGSEA. CDR3 DNA sequence: TGCAGCGTTGCCGAAAGGACAGGGCCCGGGGAGACCCAGTACTTC. It yields the protein CSVAERTGPGETQYF.